Each of the 2 T cell receptor beta chains below was sequenced from the same sample in a study of blood T cell repertoires in COVID-19. Sequencing used immunoSEQ multiplex PCR; TCRdb keeps in-frame clones, though not all of them. The sample shows under 40,000 clones, approximately 91% of them seen only once. The material sequenced was peripheral blood. The receptor source for this set is a human donor in a cohort sampled during active COVID-19.

This clone has just a few counts. This sequence joins TRBV10-3 and TRBJ2-6; D perhaps matches TRBD2 (5 bases). CDR1 is ENHRY, CDR2 SYGVKD, per germline. The CDR3 covers 16 residues. V was shortened by 5 bases and J by 0 bases, with 11 bases between the two germline ends. Written as DNA, the CDR3 is TGTGCCATCAGTTCCCAAGGGAGCTCTGGGGCCAACGTCCTGACTTTC. Amino acids: CAISSQGSSGANVLTF.

The V call is TRBV6-5, the J call TRBJ2-7, with 7 positions matching TRBD1. V shed 6 bases, J shed 2 bases, and the junction held 7 bases outside the gene matches. This CDR3 is 14 amino acids long. Germline CDR1 and CDR2: MNHEY and SVGAGI. The CDR3: CASRRQGTPYEQYF. CDR3 bases: TGTGCCAGCAGGCGACAGGGTACACCCTACGAGCAGTACTTC.